Ten or more counts support the clone carrying this T cell receptor beta chain. The read stops 3 residues short of the end of the CDR3; the missing end is completed from the germline J gene. The record originates from a study of T cell clonality in common variable immunodeficiency. Sequencing input was equivalent genomic DNA from CVID and controls. Sequencing used immunoSEQ multiplex PCR; TCRdb keeps in-frame clones, though not all of them. The repertoire consists of some 60,000 clones, none detected only once. CDR3 length: 13 amino acids. The germline V gene has CDR1 MNHNS and CDR2 SASEGT. The source of this sequence is a person between 18 and 70 years old in good health. The sample was peripheral blood mononuclear cells. The chain has TRBV6-1 and TRBJ1-2, with D unclear. The chain's CDR3 is CASSEWASGGYTF. The DNA read from the CDR3 is TGTGCCAGCAGTGAATGGGCCTCTGGAGGC.